This T cell receptor beta chain derives from a study of CD8 T cells in cerebrospinal fluid in Alzheimer's disease. Overall study: Plate-based nested PCR sequencing and droplet-based sequencing measured CSF T cell clonal expansion. Overall study findings and caveats: Alzheimer's patients were not enriched for EBV-specific clones, which were not the most expanded. Expanded clones of at least 3% were commoner in Alzheimer's patients than healthy subjects.

CSF cells were profiled by 10X single-cell V(D)J and 5' expression. TCRdb reprocessed the 10x single-cell sequencing reads; each CDR3 protein has one entry and no DNA is given. This repertoire includes over 600 distinct CDR3 sequences. Frequency places this clonotype as medium-sized. Its antigen remains unknown. Germline assignment: CDR1 SGHNT and CDR2 YYREEE (reference sequence). The CDR3 is 16 residues long. The sequence was collected from a human donor with Alzheimer's disease. The sequencing input was cerebrospinal fluid. This chain uses TRBV5-4 with TRBJ2-7; TCRdb proposes TRBD1, but this gene call is untestable without DNA. The CDR3 sequence: CASSGLGGGVSYEQYF.